These T cell receptor beta chains were read from a single sample in a study of Tregs in tolerant kidney transplant recipients. Assay used: immunoSEQ multiplex PCR; TCRdb lists only in-frame clones, some missing. The sample records roughly 66,000 clones, roughly 92% being singletons. The sequencing used CD8+ T cells from blood, collected before the transplant. Source of these receptors: a human donor who received a combined kidney and bone marrow transplant. The CDR3 runs from the conserved cysteine through the conserved F or W. Each record gives: V gene, CDR3 protein.

V: TRBV4-1
CDR3: CASSQDGYRGIF

V: TRBV10-2
CDR3: CASSTGFSSYEQYF

V: TRBV5-1
CDR3: CASSLFDRGGYEQYF

V: TRBV2
CDR3: CALGAGVGNQPQHF

V: TRBV7-9
CDR3: CASSLGVGAGGWGEQYF

V: TRBV7-9
CDR3: CASSRTSGYEQYF

V: TRBV27
CDR3: CASSAGTGFGEQYF

V: TRBV4-2
CDR3: CASSQEASGNEQFF

V: TRBV5-1
CDR3: CASSLEGGADQPQHF

V: TRBV4-3
CDR3: CASSQDPTRGDEQFF

V: TRBV7-9
CDR3: CASSFGGPGAFF

V: TRBV5-6
CDR3: CASSLYGGLNNEQFF

V: TRBV27
CDR3: CASRKFLVSGLNFTDTQYF

V: TRBV4-3
CDR3: CASSQASEGGTGGYEQYF

V: TRBV19
CDR3: CASSIVVTGELFF

V: TRBV13
CDR3: CASSFPGLAGDTQYF

V: TRBV11-2
CDR3: CASSLGGGRQETQYF

V: TRBV27
CDR3: CASSLSLAGVENIQYF

V: TRBV6-1
CDR3: CASSETPWEGPDTQYF

V: TRBV27
CDR3: CASSEEVAGYNSPLHF

V: TRBV27
CDR3: CASCSLAGGFNEQFF

V: TRBV6-5
CDR3: CASSYSNSPLHF

V: TRBV9
CDR3: CASSLSLGLVNTGELFF